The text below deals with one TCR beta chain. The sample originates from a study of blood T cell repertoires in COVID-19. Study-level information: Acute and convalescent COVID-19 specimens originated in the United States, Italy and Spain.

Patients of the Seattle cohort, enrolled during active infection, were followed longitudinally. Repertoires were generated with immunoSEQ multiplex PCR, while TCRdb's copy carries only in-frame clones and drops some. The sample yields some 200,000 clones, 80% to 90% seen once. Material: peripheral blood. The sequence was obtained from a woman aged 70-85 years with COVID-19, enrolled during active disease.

Written as DNA, the CDR3 is TGTGCCATCCTTAGCGGGAGGGCCAGGAGTGAGCAGTTCTTC. Residues: CAILSGRARSEQFF. V and J are TRBV10-3 and TRBJ2-1, with TRBD2 matching over 11 bases. V lost 8 bases, J lost 9 bases, and 9 bases stayed unmatched. Germline V gene sequence: CDR1 ENHRY, CDR2 SYGVKD. The CDR3 has 14 residues.